The 5 T cell receptor beta chains below come from one sample, sequenced in a study of T cell responses to AZD1222 COVID-19 vaccine. Measured with immunoSEQ multiplex PCR; TCRdb has only the in-frame clones, and not every one. In the table there are tens of thousands of clones, around 91% of which are singletons. The sample consisted of peripheral blood, taken on day 0 of MenACWY control vaccination. The receptors come from an adult in good health.

The J gene is TRBJ1-2, the V gene TRBV19; D uncertain. The V end was cut by 4 bases, the J end by 6 bases, with 18 bases between. Germline lookup yields CDR1 LNHDA and CDR2 SQIVND (reference sequence). This CDR3 has 15 amino acids. The CDR3 region is CASSTPGGTYDGYTF. CDR3 coding DNA: TGTGCCAGTAGTACCCCCGGCGGAACGTATGATGGCTACACCTTC.

The chain is built from TRBV13 and TRBJ2-7; D could derive from TRBD1 or TRBD2 (6 bases each). Germline lookup yields CDR1 PRHDT and CDR2 FYEKMQ (reference sequence). This CDR3 is 15 amino acids long. The ends were cut back, 5 bases at V and 7 bases at J, with 21 bases in the middle. The CDR3 nucleotides read TGTGCCAGCAGCCCCGGGGGAACAGGGCATCCTGAGCAGTACTTC. Translated, it gives CASSPGGTGHPEQYF.

This chain connects TRBV7-6 to TRBJ2-1, with D possibly matching TRBD2 (6 bases). V was trimmed by 1 base and J by 6 bases, leaving 22 bases between them. Germline-derived CDR1 and CDR2 are SGHVS and FNYEAQ. This CDR3 has 18 residues. The CDR3 protein is CASSLVLAGGKSSNEQFF. CDR3 sequence (DNA): TGTGCCAGCAGCTTAGTATTGGCGGGCGGGAAGTCTTCCAATGAGCAGTTCTTC.

This chain joins TRBV10-3 and TRBJ1-2, with D possibly being TRBD1 (5 bases). CDR1 ENHRY and CDR2 SYGVKD come from the germline V gene. V gave up 4 bases and J gave up 6 bases, with 12 bases separating them. CDR3 size: 13 residues. The DNA of the CDR3 is TGTGCCATCAGTGGGGAAGGGGTAAATGGCTACACCTTC. Translation gives CAISGEGVNGYTF.

J is TRBJ2-2 and V is TRBV28; tentative D call: TRBD1 (5 bases). Germline V gene data show CDR1 as MDHEN and CDR2 as SYDVKM. With 5 bases removed from V and 7 bases from J, the gap between germline ends came to 8 bases. The CDR3 has 12 amino acids. CDR3 in DNA: TGTGCCAGCAGTCTGGGGCTCGGGGAGCTGTTTTTT. It yields the protein CASSLGLGELFF.